These 11 T cell receptor beta chains were sequenced from one sample in a study of cytomegalovirus exposure and HLA in healthy donors. It was with 60 Vbeta and 13 Jbeta primers that the PCR ran. Sequenced by immunoSEQ multiplex PCR; TCRdb stores in-frame clones only, minus some. The profile shows 83,000 or so clones, roughly 79% of them singletons. The material sequenced was PBMCs. The receptor set was obtained from a woman aged 25-40 years in good health and CMV-seronegative.

In DNA, the CDR3 is TGTGCCAGCAGTTACGGGACAGGGATTGGGGGGCCCGAGCAGTACTTC. It codes for CASSYGTGIGGPEQYF. The chain combines TRBV6-5 with TRBJ2-7; the match to TRBD1 covers 9 bases. Trimming cost V 2 bases and J 6 bases; bases outside gene matches: 11. The CDR3 spans 16 residues. Germline-derived CDR1 and CDR2 are MNHEY and SVGAGI.

The chain joins TRBV9 to TRBJ2-2; TRBD1 aligns across 8 bases. The J segment lost 5 bases and the V segment lost 3 bases, leaving 9 bases of the junction unmatched. The CDR3 has 16 amino acids. CDR1 is SGDLS, CDR2 YYNGEE, per germline. CDR3 amino acids: CASSGTTGARTGELFF. The CDR3 nucleotides read TGTGCCAGCAGCGGGACGACAGGGGCTAGGACCGGGGAGCTGTTTTTT. The complete variable domain, with remaining parts taken from reference TRBV9 and TRBJ2-2, reads DSGVTQTPKHLITATGQRVTLRCSPRSGDLSVYWYQQSLDQGLQFLIQYYNGEERAKGNILERFSAQQFPDLHSELNLSSLELGDSALYFCASSGTTGARTGELFFGEGSRLTVL.

V usage is TRBV27 and J usage is TRBJ1-5, with D perhaps TRBD1 (6 bases). The CDR3 length is 13 residues. V lost 3 bases and J lost 6, with 9 bases in between. Germline assignment: CDR1 MNHEY and CDR2 SMNVEV (reference sequence). The CDR3 sequence: CASSFRGGQPQHF. For the CDR3, the DNA is TGTGCCAGCAGTTTCAGGGGTGGTCAGCCCCAGCATTTT.

Turning to this clone: This likely reflects a read error, since a far larger clone is one base away. The J gene is TRBJ2-3, the V gene TRBV6-1, with TRBD1 identical over 7 bases. The germline gives CDR1 MNHNS, CDR2 SASEGT. This CDR3 has 15 amino acids. CDR3 DNA sequence: TGTGCCAGCAGTGAAGCGATAACAGGGGCAGATGCGCAGTATTTT. It codes for CASSEAITGADAQYF.

V is TRBV6-5 and J is TRBJ2-4, with D tentatively TRBD2 (5 bases). Per germline, CDR1 MNHEY and CDR2 SVGAGI. CDR3 length: 14 amino acids. V lost 5 bases to trimming and J lost 0 bases, with 8 bases between them. CDR3 amino acids: CASSKDLAKNIQYF. Here the CDR3 DNA reads TGTGCCAGCAGTAAGGACTTAGCCAAAAACATTCAGTACTTC.

The V call is TRBV7-6, the J call TRBJ2-7; TRBD2 aligns across 9 bases. The CDR3 length is 16 residues. Germline V CDR1 and CDR2: SGHVS, FNYEAQ. With V trimmed by 5 bases and J by 3 bases, 11 bases remained unmatched. The CDR3 protein is CASSRGVAGEHYEQYF. CDR3 in DNA: TGTGCCAGCAGCCGCGGGGTAGCGGGGGAACACTACGAGCAGTACTTC. Based on the CDR3 plus reference TRBV7-6 and TRBJ2-7, the full variable domain is GAGVSQSPRYKVTKRGQDVALRCDPISGHVSLYWYRQALGQGPEFLTYFNYEAQQDKSGLPNDRFSAERPEGSISTLTIQRTEQRDSAMYRCASSRGVAGEHYEQYFGPGTRLTVT.

This clone was observed once. The gene calls are TRBV7-8 and TRBJ2-7, with a tentative D call TRBD2 (6 bases). This CDR3 is built from 14 residues. V shed 2 bases and J shed 9 bases, with 17 bases lying between them. Germline V gives CDR1 SGHVS, CDR2 FQNEAQ. Written as DNA, the CDR3 is TGTGCCAGCAGCTTATTCGGGGGTGAGAAAGGGCAGTACTTC. This codes for CASSLFGGEKGQYF. The complete variable domain, with remaining parts taken from reference TRBV7-8 and TRBJ2-7, reads GAGVSQSPRYKVAKRGQDVALRCDPISGHVSLFWYQQALGQGPEFLTYFQNEAQLDKSGLPSDRFFAERPEGSVSTLKIQRTQQEDSAVYLCASSLFGGEKGQYFGPGTRLTVT.

The chain joins TRBV2 to TRBJ1-1, with 8 positions matching TRBD1. CDR1 and CDR2 (germline): SNHLY, FYNNEI. Germline trimming cut 7 bases from V and 4 bases from J; bases unmatched to any gene: 14. The CDR3 has 16 amino acids. The CDR3 DNA is TGTGCCAGCAACGGGCCTCAACTGCAGGGGGCCACTGAAGCTTTCTTT. Translating it yields CASNGPQLQGATEAFF.

The chain couples TRBV2 to TRBJ2-7, with 7 positions matching TRBD2. The CDR3 sequence is 15 residues long. Germline CDR1 and CDR2: SNHLY and FYNNEI. V dropped 7 bases and J dropped 7; count of bases not matched to a gene: 16. CDR3 nucleotide sequence: TGTGCCAGCAAGGTGGGAGGGTGGTCTAACCGGGAGCAGTACTTC. The encoded protein is CASKVGGWSNREQYF.

This chain connects TRBV9 to TRBJ2-1, with 7 nucleotides matching TRBD1. The CDR3 consists of 15 residues. Per germline, CDR1 SGDLS and CDR2 YYNGEE. V was clipped by 0 bases and J by 4 bases; unmatched bases: 4. The CDR3: CASSVAGTEYNEQFF. The CDR3 DNA reads TGTGCCAGCAGCGTAGCAGGGACAGAGTACAATGAGCAGTTCTTC.

As for this clone: Other DNA sequences in the same sample also yield this CDR3. V usage is TRBV7-2 and J usage is TRBJ1-1; possible D gene TRBD1, 6 bases. The CDR3 is 13 residues long. V lost 4 bases, J lost 8 bases, and 14 bases lay in between. Germline V CDR1 and CDR2: SGHTA, FQGNSA. The CDR3 protein is CASSSRGGAEAFF. The CDR3 DNA reads as TGTGCCAGCAGCTCTCGAGGGGGTGCCGAAGCTTTCTTT.